A selection of T cell receptor beta chains follows, all from one sample in a study of metastatic and nonmetastatic thyroid tumors. TCRdb used MiXCR to call clones anew from the PCR reads. The top ten hold about 15% of the sample, which has about 10,000 clones, roughly 30% seen once. Sequencing input: tumor tissue. The receptors here all came from a female donor with papillary thyroid cancer or a benign thyroid nodule (not recorded which). Some clones in this sample may be carry-over from other donors' samples. Each CDR3 is given with its conserved first and last residue. The D gene is left open where the match is weak. Clone size is not always given. Where it is, it says once, few, many or a class for expanded clones.

TRBJ1-2 - - TRBV10-3 TGTGCCATCAGTGAGCGAACTAACTATGGCTACACCTTC CAISERTNYGYTF
TRBJ1-2 - - TRBV5-8 TGTGCCAGCAGCCCCGGGACCTCTACCCGCGGCTACACCTTC CASSPGTSTRGYTF
TRBJ1-4 - medium-sized TRBV5-1 TGCGCCAGCAGCCCCACAGCCGCAACTAATGAAAAACTGTTTTTT CASSPTAATNEKLFF
TRBJ1-6 - medium-sized TRBV28 TGTGCCAGCCGGACGGGAAATTCACCCCTCCACTTT CASRTGNSPLHF
TRBJ2-1 - many TRBV30 TGTGCCTGGATCCCCCCAGGGGCGGCCCTCTTTCTCAATGAGCAGTTCTTC CAWIPPGAALFLNEQFF
TRBJ1-1 - - TRBV6-1 TGTGCCGCACGGCAGGGCCCCGAAGCTTTCTTT CAARQGPEAFF
TRBJ2-2 - medium-sized TRBV2 TGTGCCAGCAGCGACCGGGTAGCCACCGGGGAGCTGTTTTTT CASSDRVATGELFF
TRBJ2-1 TRBD2 medium-sized TRBV4-3 TGCGCCAGCAGCCTCGCAGCGGGATATGAGCAGTTCTTC CASSLAAGYEQFF
TRBJ2-1 TRBD2 many TRBV5-4 TGTGCCAGCAGTCAGACGGGACTATACAATGAGCAGTTCTTC CASSQTGLYNEQFF
TRBJ2-7 TRBD2 - TRBV9 TGTGCCAGCAGCCGTCTGGGTAAACCGGGAGGTAACGAGCAGTACTTC CASSRLGKPGGNEQYF
TRBJ2-7 - few TRBV6-2/TRBV6-3 TGTGCCAGCAGTTACACCACAGGGAGGCGCGAGCAGTACTTC CASSYTTGRREQYF
TRBJ1-4 - few TRBV28 TGTGCCAGCAGTTTGGCGGGACAAGAAAAACTGTTTTTT CASSLAGQEKLFF
TRBJ2-6 - - TRBV5-1 TGCGCCAGCAGCTTGGACAGGGCTGGGGCCAACGTCCTGACTTTC CASSLDRAGANVLTF
TRBJ2-1 TRBD2 - TRBV12-3/TRBV12-4 TGTGCCAGCAGTTTACGGCTAGCGGGAAACAATGAGCAGTTCTTC CASSLRLAGNNEQFF
TRBJ2-7 - - TRBV29-1 TGCAGCGTTGAACCCCTAACGGGCTACGATCAGTACTTC CSVEPLTGYDQYF
TRBJ2-1 - - TRBV4-1 TGCGCCAGCAGCCAAGATCGACGGCTCTACAATGAGCAGTTCTTC CASSQDRRLYNEQFF
TRBJ2-6 TRBD2 few TRBV5-6 TGTGCCAGCAGCTTAGGAGCGGGGACCAGCTCTGGGGCCAACGTCCTGACTTTC CASSLGAGTSSGANVLTF
TRBJ2-7 - - TRBV7-2 TGTGCCAGCAGCTTAGAGGGCGGCCTAGCGAACGAGCAGTACTTC CASSLEGGLANEQYF
TRBJ2-7 TRBD1 medium-sized TRBV13 TGTGCCAGCAGCCTTGGTACGACAGGGAAATACGAGCAGTACTTC CASSLGTTGKYEQYF
TRBJ2-5 TRBD2 medium-sized TRBV6-2/TRBV6-3 TGTGCCAGCAGCCCGCGGGGGGCAGCGGCCCAGTACTTC CASSPRGAAAQYF
TRBJ2-1 - medium-sized TRBV11-3 TGTGCCAGCAGCCTCAGACTGAGCAATGAGCAGTTCTTC CASSLRLSNEQFF
TRBJ2-7 - medium-sized TRBV2 TGTGCCAGCAGTGAATACAGGACCTCAGCCTACGAGCAGTACTTC CASSEYRTSAYEQYF
TRBJ1-5 - many TRBV28 TGTGCCAGCAGTTCTCGGGGCACCTTTGTAGGCAATCAGCCCCAGCATTTT CASSSRGTFVGNQPQHF
TRBJ2-4 TRBD1 few TRBV6-2/TRBV6-3 TGTGACAGCAGTTCGATAACCCTGACAGGGTCAGCCAAAAACATTCAGTACTTC CDSSSITLTGSAKNIQYF
TRBJ2-2 - - TRBV11-2 TGTGCCAGCAGACGCAGTGGGTTTGCCGGGGAGCTGTTTTTT CASRRSGFAGELFF
TRBJ2-3 TRBD2 medium-sized TRBV20-1 TGCAGTGCTAGAGAAGTTAGCGGGAGGGAGCTTTACACAGATACGCAGTATTTT CSAREVSGRELYTDTQYF
TRBJ1-3 - many TRBV16 TGTGCCAGCAGCCAATCGGCAGGAGGCATACTCTCTGGAAACACCATATATTTT CASSQSAGGILSGNTIYF
TRBJ2-1 TRBD2 many TRBV30 TGTGCCTGGAGACTAGCGGGAGGGCCAGGTGAGCAGTTCTTC CAWRLAGGPGEQFF
TRBJ2-7 - few TRBV11-2 TGTACCAGCAGCTTGACGGGAGAGCAGTACTTC CTSSLTGEQYF
TRBJ2-3 TRBD2 medium-sized TRBV7-3 TGTGCCAGCAGCTTAAAGGTTGGGGGACTAGCGGGGATCACAGATACGCAGTATTTT CASSLKVGGLAGITDTQYF
TRBJ1-2 - medium-sized TRBV19 TGTGCCAGTAGTATAATCCCGGGACACTCATACACCTTC CASSIIPGHSYTF
TRBJ1-4 - - TRBV6-9 TGTGCCAGCAGTATTCAATCAACTAATGAAAAACTGTTTTTT CASSIQSTNEKLFF
TRBJ1-6 - - TRBV30 TGTGCCTGGAGTGTACAGTTGAATTCACCCCTCCACTTT CAWSVQLNSPLHF
TRBJ2-5 TRBD2 many TRBV5-4 TGTGCCAGCAGCTTGTGGGTAGCGGGAGGGCCTGACTTC CASSLWVAGGPDF
TRBJ1-1 - few TRBV6-1 TGTGCCAGCAGTCCGAGCGGGTCGCGGACTGAAGCTTTCTTT CASSPSGSRTEAFF
TRBJ2-7 TRBD2 few TRBV27 TGTGCCAGCAGGCTACTAGCGGGAGGGCCCTCAAACGAGCAGTACTTC CASRLLAGGPSNEQYF
TRBJ2-7 - few TRBV28 TGTGCCAGCAGTTTCCAATCCTACGAGCAGTACTTC CASSFQSYEQYF
TRBJ2-7 - - TRBV3-1 TGTGCCAGCAGCTCAAGGGGACTCTACGAGCAGTACTTC CASSSRGLYEQYF
TRBJ2-1 TRBD1 many TRBV3-1 TGTGCCAGCAGCCAAGATGGGACAGGGGGCGACCCTTACTCCTACAATGAGCAGTTCTTC CASSQDGTGGDPYSYNEQFF
TRBJ1-5 TRBD1 medium-sized TRBV19 TGTGCCAGTAGTAGGACCGGGACAGGGATCCAGCCCCAGCATTTT CASSRTGTGIQPQHF
TRBJ2-1 - - TRBV7-9 TGTGCCAGCAGCCCGACTAGTTACAATGAGCAGTTCTTC CASSPTSYNEQFF
TRBJ2-2 TRBD2 few TRBV6-1 TGTGCCAGCACCCAGGGCGGGGGATATCCCGGGGAGCTGTTTTTT CASTQGGGYPGELFF
TRBJ2-7 TRBD1 - TRBV7-3 TGTGCCAGCAGCAAGGACAGGGTAGGATCCTTGCAGTACTTC CASSKDRVGSLQYF
TRBJ1-3 - - TRBV5-1 TGCGCCAGCAGCTTGGAAACAGGGTCCACACTCTCTGGAAACACCATATATTTT CASSLETGSTLSGNTIYF
TRBJ2-5 TRBD1 large TRBV7-3 TGTGCCAGCAGGTGCCGGGACAGAAGAGAGACCCAGTACTTC CASRCRDRRETQYF
TRBJ2-5 - many TRBV5-4 TGTGCCAGCATTCCCCCGGGCCCAGAAGAGACCCAGTACTTC CASIPPGPEETQYF
TRBJ2-7 - - TRBV19 TGTGCCAGTAGTATATCAGGGGCCGTCTACGAGCAGTACTTC CASSISGAVYEQYF
TRBJ2-7 - medium-sized TRBV28 TGTGCCAGCACCCCTCCCAGGGGACCGCAGTACTTC CASTPPRGPQYF
TRBJ2-5 TRBD1 few TRBV3-1 TGTGCCAGCAGCCATCAACCGGGACAGGGTCTGGAGACCCAGTACTTC CASSHQPGQGLETQYF
TRBJ2-1 - - TRBV7-3 TGTGCCAGCAGCTCATCCTGGACAGCCGAGCAGTTCTTC CASSSSWTAEQFF
TRBJ1-1 - medium-sized TRBV20-1 TGCAGTGCTCCAGTGAACACTGAAGCTTTCTTT CSAPVNTEAFF
TRBJ1-1 - many TRBV5-6 TGTGCCAGCAGCTTGTTGCCCCAGGGCCATATGAACACTGAAGCTTTCTTT CASSLLPQGHMNTEAFF
TRBJ1-6 - few TRBV12-3/TRBV12-4 TGTGCCAGCAGTTACCGCGGTTCACCCCTCCACTTT CASSYRGSPLHF
TRBJ2-1 - medium-sized TRBV24-1 TGTGCCACCAGTGATTATACGCGGAATGAGCAGTTCTTC CATSDYTRNEQFF
TRBJ2-7 TRBD1 - TRBV11-1 TGTGCCAGCAGCTTCACTAGACAGGGGGGTACCGAGCAGTACTTC CASSFTRQGGTEQYF
TRBJ2-7 TRBD1 medium-sized TRBV20-1 TGCAGTGCCCGGGACAGGGGGCGTTACGAGCAGTACTTC CSARDRGRYEQYF